This TCR beta chain was recorded in a study of human CD4 T cells and Enterobacteriaceae. Detection sensitivity for ex vivo total memory CD4+ was one cell in 200,000. The assay was immunoSEQ multiplex PCR, and TCRdb's table has in-frame clones only and misses some. The repertoire holds 25,000 to 30,000 clones, with approximately 80% as singletons. The memory gate held CD4+ cells that were not CD45RA+CCR7+CD95- naive cells, over 95% pure. Healthy donor blood came from Swiss blood donation centers. Sorting first excluded CD8+, CD14+, CD16+, CD56+, CD19+ and CD25-bright cells. Turning to this clone: Its cognate antigen is unknown.

This CDR3 spans 14 amino acids. Trimming at V came to 7 bases and at J to 5 bases, leaving 9 bases not matched to a gene. Germline assignment: CDR1 SQVTM and CDR2 ANQGSEA. Study-wide points: Only same-donor CFSE-low culture sequences were used to infer reactivity.

The chain couples TRBV29-1 to TRBJ1-1; 11 bases are a match to TRBD1. This TCR derives from a human donor in good health. Specimen: memory CD4+ T cells from blood. The CDR3 region has the DNA TGCAGCGCAGACACCGGGACAGGGGGAACTGAAGCTTTCTTT. Translation gives CSADTGTGGTEAFF. Full variable domain (rest looked up from reference TRBV29-1 and TRBJ1-1): SAVISQKPSRDICQRGTSLTIQCQVDSQVTMMFWYRQQPGQSLTLIATANQGSEATYESGFVIDKFPISRPNLTFSTLTVSNMSPEDSSIYLCSADTGTGGTEAFFGQGTRLTVV.